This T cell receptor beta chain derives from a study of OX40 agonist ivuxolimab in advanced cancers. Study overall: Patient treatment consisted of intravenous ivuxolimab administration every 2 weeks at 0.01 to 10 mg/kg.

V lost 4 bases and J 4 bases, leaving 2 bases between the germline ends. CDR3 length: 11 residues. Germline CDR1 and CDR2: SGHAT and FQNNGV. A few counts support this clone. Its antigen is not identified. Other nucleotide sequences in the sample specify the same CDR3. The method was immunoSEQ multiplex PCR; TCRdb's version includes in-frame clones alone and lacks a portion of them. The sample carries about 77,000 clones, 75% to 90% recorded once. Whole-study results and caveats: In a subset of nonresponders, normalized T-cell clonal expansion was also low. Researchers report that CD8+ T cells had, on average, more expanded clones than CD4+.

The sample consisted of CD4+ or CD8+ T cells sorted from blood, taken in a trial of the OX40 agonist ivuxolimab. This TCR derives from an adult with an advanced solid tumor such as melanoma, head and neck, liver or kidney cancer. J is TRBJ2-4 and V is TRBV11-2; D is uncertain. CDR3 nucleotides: TGTGCCAGCAGCTCTAAAAACATTCAGTACTTC. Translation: CASSSKNIQYF. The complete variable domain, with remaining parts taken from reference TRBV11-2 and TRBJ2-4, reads EAGVAQSPRYKIIEKRQSVAFWCNPISGHATLYWYQQILGQGPKLLIQFQNNGVVDDSQLPKDRFSAERLKGVDSTLKIQPAKLEDSAVYLCASSSKNIQYFGAGTRLSVL.